What follows is one TCR beta chain and its context. This sample stems from a study of blood T cell repertoires in COVID-19. This CDR3 is built from 17 residues. Germline V lookup: CDR1 SGHNT, CDR2 YYREEE (reference sequence). V trimming: 1 base; J trimming: 0 bases; junction bases outside the gene matches: 5. The method was immunoSEQ multiplex PCR; TCRdb's version includes in-frame clones alone and lacks a portion of them. In the table there are under 300,000 clones, around nine tenths of which are singletons. The rearrangement joins TRBV5-4 to TRBJ1-5, with 9 bases identical to TRBD1. The sequenced material came from PBMCs or T cells enriched from blood (not recorded which). The clonotype comes from a woman aged 60-75 years who had recovered from COVID-19. The CDR3 region has the DNA TGTGCCAGCAGCTTGTCCACAGGGGGCTTTAGCAATCAGCCCCAGCATTTT. This sequence encodes CASSLSTGGFSNQPQHF.